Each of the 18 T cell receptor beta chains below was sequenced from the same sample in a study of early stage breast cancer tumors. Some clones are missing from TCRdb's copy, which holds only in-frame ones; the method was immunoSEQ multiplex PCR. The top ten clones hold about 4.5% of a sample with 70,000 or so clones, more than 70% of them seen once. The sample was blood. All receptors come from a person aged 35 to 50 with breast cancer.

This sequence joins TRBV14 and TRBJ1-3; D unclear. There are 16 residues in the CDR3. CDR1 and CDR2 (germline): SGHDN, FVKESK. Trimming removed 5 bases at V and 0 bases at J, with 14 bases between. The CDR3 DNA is TGTGCCAGCAGCAGACAAGGACCAATCTCTGGAAACACCATATATTTT. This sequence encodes CASSRQGPISGNTIYF.

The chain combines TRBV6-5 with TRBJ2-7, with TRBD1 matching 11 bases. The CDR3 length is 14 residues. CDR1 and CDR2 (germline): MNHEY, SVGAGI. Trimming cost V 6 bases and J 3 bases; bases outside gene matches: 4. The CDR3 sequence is CASSEDRGLYEQYF. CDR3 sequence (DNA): TGTGCCAGCAGCGAGGACAGGGGGCTCTACGAGCAGTACTTC.

The CDR3 loop is CASSVLWDQETQYF. The CDR3 nucleotides read TGTGCCAGCAGTGTCCTTTGGGACCAAGAGACCCAGTACTTC. This chain links TRBV2 with TRBJ2-5; D remains unclear. V lost 4 bases, J lost 0 bases, and 9 bases lay in between. The CDR3 is 14 amino acids. Germline-derived CDR1 and CDR2 are SNHLY and FYNNEI.

The CDR3 nucleotides read TGTGCCAGCAGCTTAGACAGGGATGGGGGCTACACCTTC. Translation gives CASSLDRDGGYTF. The V and J genes are TRBV7-9 and TRBJ1-2; D perhaps matches TRBD1 (6 bases). The CDR3 length is 13 residues. The V gene's germline CDR1 is SEHNR and CDR2 FQNEAQ (reference sequence). V was cut by 1 base and J by 8 bases, with 11 bases left in between.

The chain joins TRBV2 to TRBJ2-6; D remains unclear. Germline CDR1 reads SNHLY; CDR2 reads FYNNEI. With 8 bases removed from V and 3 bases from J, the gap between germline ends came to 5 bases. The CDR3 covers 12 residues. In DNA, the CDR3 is TGTGCCAGCTCTGTTGGGGCCAACGTCCTGACTTTC. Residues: CASSVGANVLTF.

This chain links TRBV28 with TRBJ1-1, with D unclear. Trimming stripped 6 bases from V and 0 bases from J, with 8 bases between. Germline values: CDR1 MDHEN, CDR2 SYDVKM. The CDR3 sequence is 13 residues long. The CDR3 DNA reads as TGTGCCAGCAGGGGGAGCATGAACACTGAAGCTTTCTTT. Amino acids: CASRGSMNTEAFF. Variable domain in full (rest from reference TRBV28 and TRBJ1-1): DVKVTQSSRYLVKRTGEKVFLECVQDMDHENMFWYRQDPGLGLRLIYFSYDVKMKEKGDIPEGYSVSREKKERFSLILESASTNQTSMYLCASRGSMNTEAFFGQGTRLTVV.

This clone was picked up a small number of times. DNA of the CDR3: TGTGCCAGCAGCGTCTACCGGGACAGGCGACCAAAAGACTACGAGCAGTACTTC. The encoded protein is CASSVYRDRRPKDYEQYF. The gene calls are TRBV7-2 and TRBJ2-7; 8 bases line up with TRBD1. The junction had 18 bases not matched to a gene; V was cut back by 5 bases and J by 3 bases. Per the germline V gene, CDR1 is SGHTA and CDR2 is FQGNSA. This CDR3 is built from 18 residues. Variable domain in full (rest from reference TRBV7-2 and TRBJ2-7): GAGVSQSPSNKVTEKGKDVELRCDPISGHTALYWYRQSLGQGLEFLIYFQGNSAPDKSGLPSDRFSAERTGGSVSTLTIQRTQQEDSAVYLCASSVYRDRRPKDYEQYFGPGTRLTVT.

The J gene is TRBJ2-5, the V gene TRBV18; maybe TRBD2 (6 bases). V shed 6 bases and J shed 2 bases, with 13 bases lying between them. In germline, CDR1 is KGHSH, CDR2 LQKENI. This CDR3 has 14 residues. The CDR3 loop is CASSAASEQETQYF. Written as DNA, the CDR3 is TGTGCCAGCTCCGCCGCTAGCGAGCAAGAGACCCAGTACTTC.

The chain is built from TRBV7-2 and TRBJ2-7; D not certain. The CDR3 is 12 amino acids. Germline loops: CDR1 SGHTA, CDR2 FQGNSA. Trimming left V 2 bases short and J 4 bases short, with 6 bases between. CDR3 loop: CASSLSQYEQYF. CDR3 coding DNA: TGTGCCAGCAGCTTATCTCAGTACGAGCAGTACTTC.

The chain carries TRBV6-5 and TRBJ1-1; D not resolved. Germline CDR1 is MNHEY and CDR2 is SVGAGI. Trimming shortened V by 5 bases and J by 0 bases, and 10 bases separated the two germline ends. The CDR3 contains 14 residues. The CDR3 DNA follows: TGTGCCAGCAGTGCCTCAGGATTGAACACTGAAGCTTTCTTT. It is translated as CASSASGLNTEAFF.

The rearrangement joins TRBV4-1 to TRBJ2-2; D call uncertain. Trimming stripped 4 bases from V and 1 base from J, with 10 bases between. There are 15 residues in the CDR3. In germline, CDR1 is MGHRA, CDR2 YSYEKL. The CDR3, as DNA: TGCGCCAGCAGCCCGCCGATGTGGAACACCGGGGAGCTGTTTTTT. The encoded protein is CASSPPMWNTGELFF.

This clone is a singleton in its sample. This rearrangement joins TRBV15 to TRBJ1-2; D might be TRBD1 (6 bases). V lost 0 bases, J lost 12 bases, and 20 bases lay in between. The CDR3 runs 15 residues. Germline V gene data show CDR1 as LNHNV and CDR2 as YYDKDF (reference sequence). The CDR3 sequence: CATSRDLGGTPIDTF. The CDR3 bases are TGTGCCACCAGCAGAGACTTAGGGGGGACCCCTATCGACACCTTC.

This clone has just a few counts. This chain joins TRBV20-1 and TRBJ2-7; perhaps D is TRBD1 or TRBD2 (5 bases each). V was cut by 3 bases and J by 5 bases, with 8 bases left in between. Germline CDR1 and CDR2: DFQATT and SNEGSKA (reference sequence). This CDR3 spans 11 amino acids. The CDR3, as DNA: TGCAGTGCTAGTCGGGACGACGAGCAGTACTTC. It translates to CSASRDDEQYF.

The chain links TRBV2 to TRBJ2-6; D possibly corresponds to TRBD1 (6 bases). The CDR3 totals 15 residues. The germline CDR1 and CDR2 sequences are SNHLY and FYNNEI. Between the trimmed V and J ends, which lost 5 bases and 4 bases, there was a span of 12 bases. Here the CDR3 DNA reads TGTGCCAGCAGTCAGACAGGCGCCGGGGCCAACGTCCTGACTTTC. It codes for CASSQTGAGANVLTF.

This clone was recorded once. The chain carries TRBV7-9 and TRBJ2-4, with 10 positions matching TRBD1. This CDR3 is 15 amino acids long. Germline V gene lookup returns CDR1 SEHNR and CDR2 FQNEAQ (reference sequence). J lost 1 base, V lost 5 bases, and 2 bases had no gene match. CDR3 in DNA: TGTGCCAGCAGCCGACAGGGGGCCGCCAAAAACATTCAGTACTTC. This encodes CASSRQGAAKNIQYF.

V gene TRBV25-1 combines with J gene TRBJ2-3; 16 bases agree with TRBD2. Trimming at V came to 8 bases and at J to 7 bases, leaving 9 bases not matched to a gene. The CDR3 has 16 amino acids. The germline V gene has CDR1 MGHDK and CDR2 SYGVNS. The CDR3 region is CASSGLAGGPGNTQYF. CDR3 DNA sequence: TGTGCCAGCTCGGGACTAGCGGGAGGGCCCGGGAATACGCAGTATTTT.

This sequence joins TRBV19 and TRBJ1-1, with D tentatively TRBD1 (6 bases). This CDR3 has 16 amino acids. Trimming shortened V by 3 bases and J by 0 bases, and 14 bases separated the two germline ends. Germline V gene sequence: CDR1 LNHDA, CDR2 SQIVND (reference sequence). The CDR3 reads CASSITGLGMNTEAFF. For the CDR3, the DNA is TGTGCCAGTAGTATCACAGGGCTTGGTATGAACACTGAAGCTTTCTTT.

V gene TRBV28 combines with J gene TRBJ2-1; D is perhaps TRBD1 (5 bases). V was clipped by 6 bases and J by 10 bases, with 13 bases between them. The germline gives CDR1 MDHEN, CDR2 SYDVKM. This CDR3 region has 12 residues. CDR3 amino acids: CASRPRVREQFF. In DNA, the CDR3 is TGTGCCAGCAGACCCAGGGTTCGGGAGCAGTTCTTC.